One sample yielded the 11 T cell receptor beta chains listed below, sequenced in a study of cytotoxic CD8 clonotypes in ibrutinib-treated CLL. The assay was immunoSEQ multiplex PCR, and TCRdb's table has in-frame clones only and misses some. Of 110,000 to 150,000 clones detected, approximately 80% appear once; the ten largest clones hold roughly 13%. This sample comprised PBMCs, obtained after 12 months of ibrutinib treatment. The receptors come from a human donor with chronic lymphocytic leukemia.

The genes are TRBV18 and TRBJ1-1; 7 positions match TRBD1. The length of the CDR3 is 14 residues. After removal of 1 base from V and 3 bases from J, the junction contained 2 bases not matched to a gene. Looked up from germline, CDR1 is KGHSH and CDR2 is LQKENI. CDR3 residues: CASSPRQGDTEAFF. The CDR3 region has the DNA TGTGCCAGCTCACCACGGCAGGGGGACACTGAAGCTTTCTTT.

The chain carries TRBV4-1 and TRBJ2-3; D is ambiguous. Trimming took 2 bases from V and 5 from J, leaving 5 bases between them. This CDR3 comprises 12 residues. Germline CDR1 is MGHRA and CDR2 is YSYEKL. CDR3 sequence reads: CASSQLIDTQYF. The CDR3 DNA sequence: TGCGCCAGCAGCCAATTAATAGATACGCAGTATTTT.

The rearrangement uses TRBV28 and TRBJ1-1; D ambiguous. In germline, CDR1 is MDHEN, CDR2 SYDVKM. The CDR3 runs 14 residues. Between the trimmed V and J ends, which lost 5 bases and 1 base, there was a span of 11 bases. CDR3 protein: CASSDPGWNTEAFF. For the CDR3, the DNA is TGTGCCAGCAGTGACCCGGGGTGGAACACTGAAGCTTTCTTT.

The chain is built from TRBV4-3 and TRBJ1-1; D might be TRBD1 (6 bases). There are 16 residues in the CDR3. V shed 2 bases and J shed 1 base, with 14 bases lying between them. CDR1 LGHNA and CDR2 YSLEER come from the germline V gene. The CDR3 DNA is TGCGCCAGCAGCCAAAAGGGGGGTGCCGAGAACACTGAAGCTTTCTTT. Protein: CASSQKGGAENTEAFF.

The chain combines TRBV5-1 with TRBJ1-2; 9 nucleotides agree with TRBD1. This CDR3 contains 13 residues. Germline-derived CDR1 and CDR2 are SGHRS and YFSETQ. V shed 3 bases, J shed 4 bases, and the junction held 1 base outside the gene matches. The CDR3 DNA sequence: TGCGCCAGCAGCTCACAGGGGGCCTATGGCTACACCTTC. Protein: CASSSQGAYGYTF.

This chain uses TRBV2 with TRBJ2-1; D gene uncertain. This CDR3 is built from 12 residues. Per germline, CDR1 SNHLY and CDR2 FYNNEI. V lost 4 bases to trimming and J lost 7 bases, with 8 bases between them. The CDR3 loop reads CASSGHGNEQFF. The CDR3 DNA is TGTGCCAGCAGTGGTCACGGGAATGAGCAGTTCTTC.

The V and J genes are TRBV7-2 and TRBJ2-1; the match to TRBD2 covers 11 bases. Germline V CDR1 and CDR2: SGHTA, FQGNSA. The length of the CDR3 is 15 residues. V was pared by 6 bases and J by 15 bases, with 16 bases of the junction left unmatched. CDR3 coding DNA: TGTGCCAGCAGTCAAGTAGCGGCTAGCGGGGGGACCTTGTTCTTC. Its protein is CASSQVAASGGTLFF. Looking up the rest from reference TRBV7-2 and TRBJ2-1 gives the full variable domain: GAGVSQSPSNKVTEKGKDVELRCDPISGHTALYWYRQSLGQGLEFLIYFQGNSAPDKSGLPSDRFSAERTGGSVSTLTIQRTQQEDSAVYLCASSQVAASGGTLFFGPGTRLTVL.

The J gene is TRBJ1-2, the V gene TRBV7-2; D gene unclear. V lost 5 bases and J 4 bases, leaving 11 bases between the germline ends. CDR1 SGHTA and CDR2 FQGNSA come from the germline V gene. The CDR3 has 13 residues. The CDR3 bases are TGTGCCAGCAGCCCCCTCCTAGGCTATGGCTACACCTTC. Residues: CASSPLLGYGYTF.

The CDR3 region has the DNA TGTGCCAGCAGTGAGGGACTAGCGGGAGTCAATGAGCAGTTCTTC. Encoded protein: CASSEGLAGVNEQFF. This chain joins TRBV6-4 and TRBJ2-1; 14 nucleotides align to TRBD2. The germline V gene has CDR1 MRHNA and CDR2 SNTAGT. This CDR3 region has 15 residues. Unmatched junction bases numbered 1, after V lost 3 bases and J lost 6 bases.

This chain joins TRBV28 and TRBJ1-1; possibly TRBD1 for D (6 bases). Germline CDR1 reads MDHEN; CDR2 reads SYDVKM. The V end lost 5 bases, the J end lost 3 bases, and 13 bases lay between the germline ends. The CDR3 has 14 amino acids. For the CDR3, the DNA is TGTGCCAGCAGTCCTCGACAGGCCTACACTGAAGCTTTCTTT. Its translation: CASSPRQAYTEAFF.

V and J are TRBV6-6 and TRBJ2-7; D assignment may be TRBD1 or TRBD2 (5 bases each). This CDR3 has 15 residues. V was clipped by 5 bases and J by 2 bases, with 16 bases between them. The germline V gene has CDR1 MNHNY and CDR2 SVGAGI (reference sequence). CDR3 in DNA: TGTGCCAGCAGTCACGATCGGGACCGTACCTACGAGCAGTACTTC. Translation: CASSHDRDRTYEQYF.